The next 15 T cell receptor beta chains were all read from a single sample in a study of blood T cell repertoires in COVID-19. The repertoire was sequenced with immunoSEQ multiplex PCR; TCRdb's copy has only in-frame clones and lacks some. Of about 160,000 clones listed, around 80% are singletons. Sequencing input: peripheral blood. These receptors came from a woman of 80 years or more with active or convalescent COVID-19.

The V call is TRBV9, the J call TRBJ1-2; weak D call: TRBD1 (5 bases). V lost 0 bases, J lost 3 bases, and 9 bases lay in between. Germline CDR1 is SGDLS and CDR2 is YYNGEE. The CDR3 spans 14 residues. CDR3 nucleotide sequence: TGTGCCAGCAGCGTAGAGGGAGGGGACTATGGCTACACCTTC. The encoded protein is CASSVEGGDYGYTF.

This sequence joins TRBV7-2 and TRBJ1-3, with 7 bases lining up with TRBD1. The germline V gene encodes CDR1 SGHTA and CDR2 FQGNSA. V was clipped by 3 bases and J by 1 base; unmatched bases: 6. The CDR3 runs to 16 residues. In DNA, the CDR3 is TGTGCCAGCAGCTTTGGGTCAGGGGGGTCTGGAAACACCATATATTTT. It translates to CASSFGSGGSGNTIYF.

This clone was counted between two and nine times. The chain has TRBV6-6 and TRBJ2-2, with D perhaps TRBD1 (6 bases). There are 13 residues in the CDR3. Trimming took 6 bases from V and 8 from J, leaving 13 bases between them. The V gene's germline CDR1 is MNHNY and CDR2 SVGAGI (reference sequence). The CDR3 nucleotides are TGTGCCAGCAGCTCCGGGACACCAGGGGAGCTGTTTTTT. Its translation is CASSSGTPGELFF.

V and J are TRBV2 and TRBJ2-3, with TRBD2 identical over 8 bases. Trimming at V came to 6 bases and at J to 2 bases, leaving 7 bases not matched to a gene. This CDR3 contains 15 residues. From germline, CDR1 is SNHLY and CDR2 FYNNEI. CDR3: CASSETGGFTDTQYF. CDR3 DNA sequence: TGTGCCAGCAGCGAAACGGGGGGGTTCACAGATACGCAGTATTTT.

The rearrangement joins TRBV5-5 to TRBJ1-5; D call uncertain. Trimming left V 5 bases short and J 4 bases short, with 10 bases between. The CDR3 spans 13 residues. The germline V gene encodes CDR1 SGHKS and CDR2 YYEKEE (reference sequence). The CDR3: CASSYDGNQPQHF. The CDR3, as DNA: TGTGCCAGCAGTTATGACGGGAATCAGCCCCAGCATTTT.

This clone was observed once. J is TRBJ1-1 and V is TRBV6-5; TRBD1 is a possible D gene (5 bases). The germline CDR1 and CDR2 sequences are MNHEY and SVGAGI. The CDR3 extends over 13 amino acids. The V gene lost 2 bases and the J gene lost 11 bases, with 15 bases spanning the gap. CDR3 loop: CASSYKGAASAFF. CDR3 in DNA: TGTGCCAGCAGTTACAAAGGGGCCGCGAGTGCTTTCTTT.

The chain employs TRBV5-1 and TRBJ2-3; 7 bases line up with TRBD2. The CDR3 is 16 amino acids. The germline CDR1 and CDR2 sequences are SGHRS and YFSETQ. V trimming: 0 bases; J trimming: 0 bases; junction bases outside the gene matches: 4. Here the CDR3 DNA reads TGCGCCAGCAGCTTGGCCCCCGGGGGGAGCACAGATACGCAGTATTTT. Residues: CASSLAPGGSTDTQYF.

J is TRBJ2-2 and V is TRBV11-1; D is undetermined. The CDR3 is 15 amino acids. Between the trimmed V and J ends, which lost 3 bases and 5 bases, there was a span of 13 bases. Germline V gene lookup returns CDR1 SGHAT and CDR2 FQDESV (reference sequence). The CDR3 is CASSLGALWTGELFF. The CDR3 region has the DNA TGTGCCAGCAGCTTGGGCGCTCTCTGGACCGGGGAGCTGTTTTTT.

The V and J genes are TRBV19 and TRBJ2-5; the match to TRBD1 covers 12 bases. This CDR3 is 15 amino acids long. V lost 3 bases and J lost 10; bases outside the gene matches: 9. CDR1 and CDR2 (germline): LNHDA, SQIVND (reference sequence). CDR3 nucleotides: TGTGCCAGTAGTATTCACGCGGGACAGGGGGCAAACCAGTACTTC. It encodes CASSIHAGQGANQYF.

This chain connects TRBV5-8 to TRBJ1-1; D possibly corresponds to TRBD1 (6 bases). The germline V gene encodes CDR1 SGHTS and CDR2 YDEGEE. The CDR3 contains 14 residues. V lost 2 bases, J lost 1 base, and 9 bases lay in between. The CDR3: CASSFHRANTEAFF. The CDR3 nucleotides read TGTGCCAGCAGCTTTCACAGGGCGAACACTGAAGCTTTCTTT.

The chain links TRBV27 to TRBJ2-7; D gene uncertain. The CDR3 is made up of 14 amino acids. Germline V gives CDR1 MNHEY, CDR2 SMNVEV (reference sequence). The germline V and J ends were trimmed by 0 bases and 0 bases, with 6 bases remaining between them. The CDR3 is CASSLSGRSYEQYF. Written as DNA, the CDR3 is TGTGCCAGCAGTTTATCTGGCCGCTCCTACGAGCAGTACTTC.

The chain carries TRBV6-5 and TRBJ2-1, with TRBD2 as a possible D gene (7 bases). Trimming removed 8 bases at V and 5 bases at J, with 19 bases between. CDR3 length: 15 amino acids. CDR1 and CDR2 (germline): MNHEY, SVGAGI. In DNA, the CDR3 is TGTGCCAGCGATGGGGGGGGGCGGGGCGACAATGAGCAGTTCTTC. Amino acid sequence: CASDGGGRGDNEQFF.

The chain combines TRBV7-9 with TRBJ1-1; a weak D match, TRBD1 (6 bases). V was pared by 5 bases and J by 5 bases, with 12 bases between. Germline values: CDR1 SEHNR, CDR2 FQNEAQ (reference sequence). The CDR3 runs to 13 residues. The CDR3 coding sequence is TGTGCCAGCAGCCCAACAGGGTTTACTGAAGCTTTCTTT. This translates into CASSPTGFTEAFF.

This rearrangement joins TRBV6-4 to TRBJ2-3; 10 bases match TRBD2. The junction had 11 bases not matched to a gene; V was cut back by 0 bases and J by 8 bases. The CDR3 runs 17 residues. CDR1 and CDR2 (germline): MRHNA, SNTAGT. CDR3: CASSDSSSGGDQRTQYF. CDR3 coding DNA: TGTGCCAGCAGTGACTCTTCTAGCGGGGGCGATCAACGTACGCAGTATTTT.

The rearrangement links TRBV7-6 to TRBJ1-3; D perhaps matches TRBD1 (5 bases). The CDR3 consists of 16 residues. Trimming cost V 3 bases and J 0 bases, with 12 bases left between them. Germline V gene lookup returns CDR1 SGHVS and CDR2 FNYEAQ. This CDR3 is CASSLGGRGSGNTIYF. For the CDR3, the DNA is TGTGCCAGCAGCTTGGGGGGGAGGGGCTCTGGAAACACCATATATTTT.